This T cell receptor (beta chain) was documented in a study of blood T cell repertoires in COVID-19. Looking at the study overall: Samples taken during acute and convalescent COVID-19 were collected in the United States, Italy and Spain. The analysed material was cDNA or gDNA that came from T cells, B-cell-depleted T cells, or PBMCs.

Germline CDR1 MNHEY, CDR2 SVGAGI. V lost 6 bases, J lost 5 bases, and 7 bases stayed unmatched. The CDR3 sequence is 15 residues long. Original processing notes: Cell counts per sample came from amplifying reference gene primers. Here immunoSEQ multiplex PCR was the method, and the copy in TCRdb shows in-frame clones only, minus some. That table gives V, J and clone size, and the DNA gave D and trimming. The table shows 250,000 to 350,000 clones, with 89% occurring only once. The specimen sequenced was peripheral blood. The TCR sequence derives from a woman aged 40-49 years who had recovered from COVID-19. V is TRBV6-5 and J is TRBJ2-2, with 9 bases identical to TRBD1. For the CDR3, the DNA is TGTGCCAGCAGAAGGGGACAGGGTGGTACCGGGGAGCTGTTTTTT. Translated, it gives CASRRGQGGTGELFF.